This T cell receptor (beta chain) was sequenced in a study of beta chain features in type 1 diabetes. Study details: Across the samples, 107,917,701 sorted cells were examined in total. Study-wide results and caveats: VDJ junctions from patients with type 1 diabetes contained fewer insertions and more deletions. Shortening of TCRB CDR3s, moderate but significant, appeared in all four CD4+ subsets of Type 1 diabetes patients.

This clone came up many times. The antigen remains undetermined. Different DNA sequences within this sample yield the same CDR3. V gave up 2 bases and J gave up 3 bases, with 2 bases separating them. CDR3 length: 11 residues. Germline assignment: CDR1 SGHTA and CDR2 FQGNSA. What was sequenced were expressed TCRB transcripts, since all of the isolated RNA had been reverse transcribed. Data came from immunoSEQ multiplex PCR; TCRdb stores just in-frame clones and leaves some out. The repertoire consists of 640,000 or so clones, with over 13% occurring once and the leading ten covering 0.035% to 0.04%. Stem cell-like memory, regulatory, central memory and naive CD4+ cells were sorted via CD45RO/CCR7/CD25/CD127/CD95/CD27.

The chain links TRBV7-2 to TRBJ2-7; no definite D call. The TCR comes from a young man with type 1 diabetes. The specimen sequenced was naive CD4+ T cells from blood. The CDR3 DNA reads as TGTGCCAGCAGCTTAAACTACGAGCAGTACTTC. Its protein is CASSLNYEQYF.